These 8 T cell receptor beta chains originate from one sample sequenced in a study of T cell repertoires in cytomegalovirus infection. TCRdb ran MiXCR on the reads and lists one entry per CDR3 protein. There are tens of thousands of distinct CDR3 sequences in the sample; about a third occur only once, and about 74% lies in the top ten. These TCRs' antigens remain unknown. The sequenced sample was PBMCs, sequenced either directly or after in vitro stimulation (not recorded which). Receptors were obtained from a human donor in good health (CMV status not recorded). Some clones in this sample may be carry-over from other donors' samples.

Many counts were recorded for this clonotype. V gene TRBV11-2 combines with J gene TRBJ1-2; a possible D gene is TRBD1 (6 bases). Germline-derived CDR1 and CDR2 are SGHAT and FQNNGV. Trimming cost V 5 bases and J 5 bases, with 9 bases left between them. This CDR3 is built from 12 residues. The CDR3 is CASSLQGYGYTF. Here the CDR3 DNA reads TGTGCCAGCAGCCTACAGGGATATGGCTACACCTTC.

This chain links TRBV19 with TRBJ2-2; D ambiguous. V was shortened by 7 bases and J by 6 bases, with 12 bases between the two germline ends. The CDR3 loop spans 13 amino acids. Germline assignment: CDR1 LNHDA and CDR2 SQIVND (reference sequence). In DNA, the CDR3 is TGTGCCAGTACCCGCTCGGGCGCCGGGGAGCTGTTTTTT. It translates to CASTRSGAGELFF.

This clonotype came up many times. The rearrangement links TRBV7-2 to TRBJ2-5; 7 positions agree with TRBD2. CDR1 is SGHTA and CDR2 is FQGNSA in the germline V gene. V lost 3 bases, J lost 5 bases, and 6 bases stayed unmatched. CDR3 length: 14 amino acids. The CDR3 here is CASSFWTRGETQYF. The CDR3 nucleotides are TGTGCCAGCAGCTTTTGGACTAGAGGCGAGACCCAGTACTTC.

The genes are TRBV29-1 and TRBJ1-2; D is unclear. Germline CDR1 and CDR2: SQVTM and ANQGSEA. This CDR3 is built from 15 residues. The germline V and J ends were trimmed by 1 base and 0 bases, with 12 bases remaining between them. Here the CDR3 DNA reads TGCAGCGTTGAAGGGGCCGGGTACACTAACTATGGCTACACCTTC. As protein: CSVEGAGYTNYGYTF.

V gene TRBV11-2 combines with J gene TRBJ2-1; perhaps TRBD1 as D (5 bases). Germline lookup yields CDR1 SGHAT and CDR2 FQNNGV. This CDR3 contains 13 residues. The V and J ends lost 1 base and 6 bases respectively, with 7 bases between them. The CDR3 DNA is TGTGCCAGCAGCTTAGTCCAGGGCAATGAGCAGTTCTTC. Protein product: CASSLVQGNEQFF.

The table lists this clonotype with many counts. The rearrangement joins TRBV12-3 or TRBV12-4 to TRBJ2-2; no definite D call. This CDR3 contains 14 residues. V shed 3 bases and J shed 0 bases, with 5 bases lying between them. DNA for the CDR3: TGTGCCAGCAGTTTCTCCACGAACACCGGGGAGCTGTTTTTT. The encoded protein is CASSFSTNTGELFF.

The gene calls are TRBV12-3 or TRBV12-4 and TRBJ2-3, with TRBD2 as a possible D gene (6 bases). Trimming cost V 2 bases and J 2 bases, with 14 bases left between them. The CDR3 runs 16 residues. CDR3 sequence: CASSLWRGPITDTQYF. The CDR3, as DNA: TGTGCCAGCAGTTTATGGCGGGGACCGATCACAGATACGCAGTATTTT.

The chain employs TRBV5-1 and TRBJ1-1; a possible D gene is TRBD1 (6 bases). The CDR3 sequence is 14 residues long. Per the germline V gene, CDR1 is SGHRS and CDR2 is YFSETQ. The V and J ends lost 2 bases and 4 bases respectively, with 12 bases between them. The CDR3 nucleotides read TGCGCCAGCAGCTTCAGGGGCGGCGGCACTGAAGCTTTCTTT. This translates into CASSFRGGGTEAFF.